Sequencing of this T cell receptor (beta chain) was carried out in a study of OX40 agonist ivuxolimab in advanced cancers. Background on the study: Recorded diagnoses for dose-escalation patients were hepatocellular carcinoma, melanoma, renal cell or head and neck cancer.

Profiling relied on immunoSEQ multiplex PCR, and the TCRdb table lists in-frame clones only, not all of them. Among roughly 90,000 clones listed, roughly 90% were seen once. This clone showed up just once. Blood sampling took place at baseline, cycle 4 day 1, and cycle 7 day 1. The sample here was CD4+ or CD8+ T cells sorted from blood, taken in a trial of the OX40 agonist ivuxolimab. The clonotype was recovered from an adult with an advanced solid tumor such as melanoma, head and neck, liver or kidney cancer.

The CDR3 loop is CASSVGGESTEAFF. The CDR3 region has the DNA TGTGCCAGCAGCGTAGGTGGGGAAAGTACTGAAGCTTTCTTT. The chain carries TRBV9 and TRBJ1-1, with D uncertain. The CDR3 loop spans 14 amino acids. V lost 0 bases, J lost 5 bases, and 11 bases lay in between. Germline V gene sequence: CDR1 SGDLS, CDR2 YYNGEE. Full variable domain (missing parts from reference TRBV9 and TRBJ1-1): DSGVTQTPKHLITATGQRVTLRCSPRSGDLSVYWYQQSLDQGLQFLIQYYNGEERAKGNILERFSAQQFPDLHSELNLSSLELGDSALYFCASSVGGESTEAFFGQGTRLTVV.